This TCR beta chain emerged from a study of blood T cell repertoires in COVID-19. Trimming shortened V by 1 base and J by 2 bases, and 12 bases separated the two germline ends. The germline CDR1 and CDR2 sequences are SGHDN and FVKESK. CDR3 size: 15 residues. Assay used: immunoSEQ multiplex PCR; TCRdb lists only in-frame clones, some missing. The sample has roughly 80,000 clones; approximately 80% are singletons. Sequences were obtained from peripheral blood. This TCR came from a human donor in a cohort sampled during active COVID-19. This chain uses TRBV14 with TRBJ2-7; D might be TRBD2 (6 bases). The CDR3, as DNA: TGTGCCAGCAGCCAAGGGAGGGGAATTACCTACGAGCAGTACTTC. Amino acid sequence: CASSQGRGITYEQYF. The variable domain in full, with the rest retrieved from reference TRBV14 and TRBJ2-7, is EAGVTQFPSHSVIEKGQTVTLRCDPISGHDNLYWYRRVMGKEIKFLLHFVKESKQDESGMPNNRFLAERTGGTYSTLKVQPAELEDSGVYFCASSQGRGITYEQYFGPGTRLTVT.